This T cell receptor beta chain appears in the sequencing data of a study of blood T cell repertoires in COVID-19. Overall study context: COVID-19 samples collected from the United States, Italy and Spain covered acute and convalescent phases.

Those enrolled in Seattle joined during active infection and were followed longitudinally afterward. Some clones are missing from TCRdb's copy, which holds only in-frame ones; the method was immunoSEQ multiplex PCR. This repertoire shows roughly 240,000 clones, more than 70% found once; its top ten account for approximately 6.2%. Germline V gives CDR1 MGHRA, CDR2 YSYEKL. The CDR3 is made up of 18 amino acids. V was shortened by 0 bases and J by 2 bases, with 17 bases between the two germline ends. The material sequenced was peripheral blood. The J gene is TRBJ1-5, the V gene TRBV4-1; the D gene is possibly TRBD1 (6 bases). This receptor was obtained from a woman of 80 years or more with COVID-19, enrolled during active disease. The CDR3 here is CASSQDGGGARGNQPQHF. CDR3 in DNA: TGCGCCAGCAGCCAAGATGGAGGGGGGGCGCGAGGCAATCAGCCCCAGCATTTT.